This TCR beta chain was documented in a study of OX40 agonist ivuxolimab in advanced cancers. The data were produced by immunoSEQ multiplex PCR, yet TCRdb's version contains in-frame clones alone and is incomplete. The sample has about 82,000 clones; less than 85% are singletons. Germline V gives CDR1 SGHTA, CDR2 FQGNSA. After removal of 5 bases from V and 8 bases from J, the junction contained 11 bases not matched to a gene. CDR3 length: 16 amino acids. The TCR sequence derives from an adult with an advanced solid tumor such as melanoma, head and neck, liver or kidney cancer. The chain carries TRBV7-2 and TRBJ2-3, with 12 nucleotides matching TRBD2. Sequencing was performed on CD4+ or CD8+ T cells sorted from blood, taken in a trial of the OX40 agonist ivuxolimab. CDR3 protein: CASSASGGGFSATQYF. CDR3 coding DNA: TGTGCCAGCAGCGCTAGCGGGGGGGGCTTCTCAGCTACGCAGTATTTT.